The 22 T cell receptor beta chains given below trace back to one sample, sequenced in a study of T cells after yellow fever vaccination. TCRdb called the 5' RACE reads again in MiXCR, with one record for every CDR3 protein. The table lists some 220,000 distinct CDR3 sequences, about 3% of them singletons. The sample consisted of CD4+ T cells sorted from PBMCs, taken 10 days after the yellow fever booster vaccination. These receptors were collected from a man in his late teens or twenties who received the YFV17D yellow fever vaccine.

Only a few counts were recorded for this clonotype. CDR3 protein: CASSLVGTGWGTEAFF. In nucleotides, the CDR3 is TGCGCCAGCAGCTTGGTAGGGACCGGTTGGGGCACTGAAGCTTTCTTT. V usage is TRBV5-1 and J usage is TRBJ1-1; tentatively, D is TRBD1 (5 bases). CDR1 and CDR2 from the germline V gene are SGHRS and YFSETQ. Trimming took 0 bases from V and 4 from J, leaving 16 bases between them. This CDR3 is 16 amino acids long.

This chain links TRBV7-3 with TRBJ2-3, with D possibly TRBD2 on 6 matching bases. The CDR3 is 15 residues long. Per germline, CDR1 SGHTA and CDR2 FQGTGA. The V end was cut by 3 bases, the J end by 7 bases, with 17 bases between. This chain's CDR3 is CASSFQGGLEYTQYF. The CDR3 DNA reads TGTGCCAGCAGCTTCCAGGGAGGTCTTGAGTATACGCAGTATTTT.

Ten or more counts support this clonotype. The chain couples TRBV7-9 to TRBJ2-1; D is possibly TRBD1 (6 bases). Trimming took off 10 bases at V and 2 bases at J, with 15 bases between the two ends. Germline loops: CDR1 SEHNR, CDR2 FQNEAQ (reference sequence). This CDR3 is built from 14 residues. The CDR3 sequence: CATAVTGPYNEQFF. CDR3 coding DNA: TGTGCCACAGCCGTCACAGGGCCCTACAATGAGCAGTTCTTC.

At least ten counts were recorded for this clonotype. The genes are TRBV20-1 and TRBJ2-4, with a tentative D call TRBD1 (6 bases). CDR3 length: 14 amino acids. V was shortened by 6 bases and J by 9 bases, with 21 bases between the two germline ends. Germline assignment: CDR1 DFQATT and CDR2 SNEGSKA (reference sequence). DNA of the CDR3: TGCAGTGCGCTCGAGGGGGTTCTAGGCGGCATTCAGTACTTC. Its translation is CSALEGVLGGIQYF.

This clonotype occurred a few times. The V call is TRBV20-1, the J call TRBJ2-2, with D unclear. The V end lost 5 bases, the J end lost 5 bases, and 18 bases lay between the germline ends. Germline lookup yields CDR1 DFQATT and CDR2 SNEGSKA (reference sequence). The CDR3 contains 15 residues. The CDR3 reads CSAPSLSGFTGELFF. Here the CDR3 DNA reads TGCAGTGCTCCCTCCCTCTCGGGCTTTACCGGGGAGCTGTTTTTT.

This clonotype was seen ten or more times. The chain links TRBV7-9 to TRBJ2-1; 9 bases map to TRBD1. The CDR3 is 16 residues long. Germline V gene data show CDR1 as SEHNR and CDR2 as FQNEAQ (reference sequence). V lost 10 bases to trimming and J lost 9 bases; unmatched junction nucleotides: 19. CDR3 protein: CAIHGSGTGSRSEQFF. The CDR3 region has the DNA TGTGCCATCCACGGGTCCGGGACAGGGAGCAGGAGTGAGCAGTTCTTC.

This clonotype was found many times. The chain employs TRBV6-2 or TRBV6-3 and TRBJ2-7; TRBD2 agrees at 7 bases. This CDR3 is 13 amino acids long. The V gene end was trimmed by 8 bases and the J gene end by 2 bases; junction bases not matched to a gene: 6. In germline, CDR1 is MNHEY, CDR2 SVGEGT. CDR3 region: CASQYAGAYEQYV. CDR3 nucleotide sequence: TGTGCCAGCCAATACGCGGGGGCCTACGAGCAGTACGTC.

CDR3 amino acids: CASSTGQGNYGYTF. The CDR3 region has the DNA TGTGCCAGCTCAACGGGACAGGGGAACTATGGCTACACCTTC. The V call is TRBV18, the J call TRBJ1-2, with 10 bases fitting TRBD1. Germline CDR1 reads KGHSH; CDR2 reads LQKENI. The trim removed 5 bases at V and 2 bases at J, leaving 2 bases unmatched. CDR3 length: 14 residues. Supplemented by reference TRBV18 and TRBJ1-2, the full variable domain reads NAGVMQNPRHLVRRRGQEARLRCSPMKGHSHVYWYRQLPEEGLKFMVYLQKENIIDESGMPKERFSAEFPKEGPSILRIQQVVRGDSAAYFCASSTGQGNYGYTFGSGTRLTVV.

Ten or more counts support this clonotype. This sequence joins TRBV20-1 and TRBJ1-4; D is unresolved. The CDR3 has 15 residues. V was pared by 0 bases and J by 0 bases, with 8 bases between. Germline V gene data show CDR1 as DFQATT and CDR2 as SNEGSKA (reference sequence). The CDR3 here is CSARDQSATNEKLFF. In DNA, the CDR3 is TGCAGTGCTAGAGATCAAAGTGCAACTAATGAAAAACTGTTTTTT.

V is TRBV7-3 and J is TRBJ2-1; D is ambiguous. Germline CDR1 SGHTA, CDR2 FQGTGA. V was pared by 1 base and J by 5 bases, with 9 bases between. The CDR3 runs to 14 residues. In DNA, the CDR3 is TGTGCCAGCAGCTTAAACCGGCTTAACAATGAGCAGTTCTTC. Translating it yields CASSLNRLNNEQFF. Supplemented by reference TRBV7-3 and TRBJ2-1, the full variable domain reads GAGVSQTPSNKVTEKGKYVELRCDPISGHTALYWYRQSLGQGPEFLIYFQGTGAADDSGLPNDRFFAVRPEGSVSTLKIQRTERGDSAVYLCASSLNRLNNEQFFGPGTRLTVL.

The chain couples TRBV28 to TRBJ1-5; possibly TRBD1 for D (6 bases). Germline CDR1 reads MDHEN; CDR2 reads SYDVKM. CDR3 size: 14 residues. V was clipped by 2 bases and J by 6 bases, with 11 bases between them. CDR3 sequence: CASSLGGAVQPQHF. CDR3 coding DNA: TGTGCCAGCAGTTTAGGGGGGGCGGTTCAGCCCCAGCATTTT.

This chain connects TRBV20-1 to TRBJ1-2; 8 bases are shared with TRBD1. The CDR3 sequence is 13 residues long. Germline V lookup: CDR1 DFQATT, CDR2 SNEGSKA (reference sequence). V lost 2 bases and J lost 8; bases outside the gene matches: 7. The CDR3 DNA reads as TGCAGTGCTAGACGACAGGGGCCTCGAGGCTACACCTTC. This sequence encodes CSARRQGPRGYTF.

This clonotype was detected a few times. This chain uses TRBV6-7 with TRBJ2-7; D remains unclear. TRBV6-7 is labeled an ORF, and its function is uncertain. V lost 3 bases and J lost 6, with 3 bases in between. The CDR3 is made up of 10 amino acids. The CDR3 nucleotides are TGTGCCAGCAGTTATCCCGAGCAGTACGTC. This sequence encodes CASSYPEQYV.

This clonotype was counted between two and nine times. The chain employs TRBV29-1 and TRBJ1-1; 7 nucleotides match TRBD1. The V gene end was trimmed by 3 bases and the J gene end by 4 bases; junction bases not matched to a gene: 14. Germline CDR1 reads SQVTM; CDR2 reads ANQGSEA. The CDR3 is 16 amino acids. CDR3 sequence: CSVDHTGEGSFTEAFF. CDR3 nucleotide sequence: TGCAGCGTTGACCACACAGGGGAAGGTTCGTTCACTGAAGCTTTCTTT.

The sample holds many counts of this clonotype. This chain connects TRBV7-2 to TRBJ2-5, with 10 positions matching TRBD1. The germline V gene encodes CDR1 SGHTA and CDR2 FQGNSA. CDR3 length: 16 amino acids. The V and J ends lost 4 bases and 2 bases, in that order; junction bases with no gene match: 7. Here the CDR3 reads CASSSYLDRGQETQYF. The CDR3 coding sequence is TGTGCCAGCAGCTCATACCTGGACAGGGGGCAAGAGACCCAGTACTTC.

This clonotype was observed a few times. The chain recombines TRBV19 with TRBJ2-7; the D call may be TRBD1 or TRBD2 (5 bases each). This CDR3 is built from 12 residues. Germline V lookup: CDR1 LNHDA, CDR2 SQIVND (reference sequence). With 9 bases removed from V and 2 bases from J, the gap between germline ends came to 11 bases. CDR3 in amino acids: CASGTPPYEQYF. CDR3 coding DNA: TGTGCCAGCGGGACCCCTCCCTACGAGCAGTACTTC.

This clonotype was picked up many times. The chain uses TRBV7-2 and TRBJ1-2; TRBD1 agrees at 9 bases. The junction had 12 bases not matched to a gene; V was cut back by 1 base and J by 3 bases. Per germline, CDR1 SGHTA and CDR2 FQGNSA. There are 18 residues in the CDR3. CDR3 in DNA: TGTGCCAGCAGCTTAGTCCCCCCGACAGGGGGGGTTGACTATGGCTACACCTTC. As protein: CASSLVPPTGGVDYGYTF.

This clonotype was detected ten times or more. This rearrangement joins TRBV7-9 to TRBJ2-1; 11 positions agree with TRBD1. The J segment lost 7 bases and the V segment lost 5 bases, leaving 19 bases of the junction unmatched. The CDR3 length is 19 residues. Germline loops: CDR1 SEHNR, CDR2 FQNEAQ (reference sequence). The CDR3 coding sequence is TGTGCCAGCAGCATTAGCTTAGCCACCGGGACAGGGGGTCGTAATGAGCAGTTCTTC. Its translation: CASSISLATGTGGRNEQFF.

This clonotype was detected only a few times. The genes are TRBV7-2 and TRBJ1-2; no clear D. V was shortened by 5 bases and J by 1 base, with 8 bases between the two germline ends. The CDR3 totals 13 residues. Germline V gene lookup returns CDR1 SGHTA and CDR2 FQGNSA. CDR3 amino acids: CASSPENNYGYTF. DNA of the CDR3: TGTGCCAGCAGCCCAGAAAATAACTATGGCTACACCTTC. Full variable domain (outside the CDR3, taken from reference TRBV7-2 and TRBJ1-2): GAGVSQSPSNKVTEKGKDVELRCDPISGHTALYWYRQSLGQGLEFLIYFQGNSAPDKSGLPSDRFSAERTGGSVSTLTIQRTQQEDSAVYLCASSPENNYGYTFGSGTRLTVV.

The CDR3 DNA follows: TGTGCCAGCTCACCACCCCCGGGACAGAGCTACGAGCAGTACTTC. It is translated as CASSPPPGQSYEQYF. The chain uses TRBV18 and TRBJ2-7; TRBD1 matches 7 bases. V was clipped by 0 bases and J by 3 bases; unmatched bases: 5. The CDR3 totals 15 residues. Germline CDR1 reads KGHSH; CDR2 reads LQKENI.

This clonotype turned up a few times. The V gene is TRBV2, the J gene TRBJ1-3; possibly TRBD1 for D (5 bases). Germline lookup yields CDR1 SNHLY and CDR2 FYNNEI. Trimming pared 3 bases from V and 0 bases from J, leaving 12 bases between. This CDR3 region has 16 residues. CDR3 sequence (DNA): TGTGCCAGCAGTGACCAACAGGTTGCCTCTGGAAACACCATATATTTT. It encodes CASSDQQVASGNTIYF.

This clonotype was counted many times. The V gene is TRBV5-1, the J gene TRBJ2-5, with D perhaps matching TRBD1 (5 bases). Per germline, CDR1 SGHRS and CDR2 YFSETQ. V gave up 1 base and J gave up 4 bases, with 11 bases separating them. This CDR3 spans 14 amino acids. CDR3 DNA sequence: TGCGCCAGCAGCTTGACCCTCCAGGGAGAGACCCAGTACTTC. It codes for CASSLTLQGETQYF.